The rows below give T cell receptor beta chains drawn from one sample of a study of blood T cell repertoires in COVID-19. Sequenced by immunoSEQ multiplex PCR; TCRdb stores in-frame clones only, minus some. Of approximately 47,000 clones listed, about 85% were seen once; the top ten hold 5.5% to 7%. The sample taken for sequencing was peripheral blood. These receptors were taken from an older woman with acute or convalescent COVID-19. The CDR3 runs from the conserved cysteine through the conserved F or W. The order of the fields is D gene, J gene, clone size, V gene, CDR3 protein, CDR3 DNA. D genes are given only for firm matches. Expanded clones are given a class, and other clones once, few, many or no size at all.

d_call: -; j_call: TRBJ1-2; clone_size: -; v_call: TRBV3-1/TRBV3-2; cdr3_aa: CASSQDGTVYGYTF; cdr3_nt: TGTGCCAGCAGCCAAGATGGAACAGTCTATGGCTACACCTTC
d_call: -; j_call: TRBJ1-2; clone_size: -; v_call: TRBV25-1; cdr3_aa: CASSELLRKSYGYTF; cdr3_nt: TGTGCCAGCAGTGAACTCTTGCGGAAAAGCTATGGCTACACCTTC
d_call: TRBD1; j_call: TRBJ1-1; clone_size: few; v_call: TRBV7-2; cdr3_aa: CASRVIGTGGAGAYTEAFF; cdr3_nt: TGTGCCAGCCGTGTTATTGGGACAGGGGGCGCAGGCGCGTACACTGAAGCTTTCTTT
d_call: -; j_call: TRBJ1-6; clone_size: -; v_call: TRBV6-5; cdr3_aa: CASSFRYPQTPLHF; cdr3_nt: TGTGCCAGCAGCTTCAGGTATCCCCAGACACCCCTCCACTTT
d_call: TRBD1; j_call: TRBJ2-5; clone_size: few; v_call: TRBV2; cdr3_aa: CASSGDRGRETQYF; cdr3_nt: TGTGCCAGCAGTGGGGACAGGGGGCGAGAGACCCAGTACTTC
d_call: -; j_call: TRBJ1-2; clone_size: -; v_call: TRBV15; cdr3_aa: CATSRGGFNYGYTF; cdr3_nt: TGTGCCACCAGCAGAGGAGGTTTTAACTATGGCTACACCTTC
d_call: -; j_call: TRBJ1-6; clone_size: -; v_call: TRBV27; cdr3_aa: CASSFRGNSPLHF; cdr3_nt: TGTGCCAGCAGTTTTAGGGGCAATTCACCCCTCCACTTT
d_call: TRBD2; j_call: TRBJ2-3; clone_size: -; v_call: TRBV6-1; cdr3_aa: CASSDPSGGRKDTQYF; cdr3_nt: TGTGCCAGCAGTGATCCCAGCGGGGGGAGAAAAGATACGCAGTATTTT
d_call: TRBD2; j_call: TRBJ2-7; clone_size: -; v_call: TRBV5-5; cdr3_aa: CASSLAGGSTYEQYF; cdr3_nt: TGTGCCAGCAGCCTGGCTGGCGGGAGCACCTACGAGCAGTACTTC
d_call: -; j_call: TRBJ1-3; clone_size: -; v_call: TRBV9; cdr3_aa: CASSVAEGAGNTIYF; cdr3_nt: TGTGCCAGCAGCGTAGCTGAGGGTGCTGGAAACACCATATATTTT
d_call: -; j_call: TRBJ2-1; clone_size: -; v_call: TRBV7-3; cdr3_aa: CASSPTGRASSYNEQFF; cdr3_nt: TGTGCCAGCAGCCCTACGGGCAGGGCCAGCTCCTACAATGAGCAGTTCTTC
d_call: TRBD1; j_call: TRBJ1-1; clone_size: -; v_call: TRBV5-1; cdr3_aa: CASSLVYRGNTEAFF; cdr3_nt: TGCGCCAGCAGCTTGGTTTACAGGGGGAACACTGAAGCTTTCTTT
d_call: TRBD1; j_call: TRBJ1-2; clone_size: -; v_call: TRBV7-2; cdr3_aa: CASSPETGGYGYTF; cdr3_nt: TGTGCCAGCAGCCCCGAGACAGGGGGGTATGGCTACACCTTC
d_call: TRBD2; j_call: TRBJ2-5; clone_size: -; v_call: TRBV19; cdr3_aa: CASSTSGSYLETQYF; cdr3_nt: TGTGCCAGTAGTACTAGCGGGAGTTATTTGGAGACCCAGTACTTC